The sequence of this T cell receptor (beta chain) was determined in a study of vaccination and CD4 T cells after COVID-19. Study-level background: The study enrolled six male and four female convalescents, two of whom were Hispanic. Post-vaccination samples were procured at a median of 72 days following dose two (range 14 to 241). Study findings and constraints: In convalescent patients, 304 of 307 vaccine-specific clones were mono-reactive for SARS-CoV-2 spike.

This CDR3 spans 13 amino acids. CDR1 MNHEY and CDR2 SVGEGT come from the germline V gene. The J segment lost 10 bases and the V segment lost 6 bases, leaving 8 bases of the junction unmatched. Comment on this clonotype: Its antigen is unknown.

Sample treatment: approximately nine-day PBMC culture with coronavirus spike peptide pools or control peptides (ViraFEST assay). CD4+ T cells of the unexposed donor were collected before the COVID-19 pandemic (2011-2018). Negative selection enriched CD4+ T cells from cultures at 9 to 10 days. The Oncomine TCR Beta short-read assay sequenced DNA from cultured CD4+ T cells. Using its own MiXCR run on the PCR reads, TCRdb lists one record per CDR3 protein. The sample holds approximately 9,600 distinct CDR3 sequences, about 43% seen once. The J gene is TRBJ2-1, the V gene TRBV6-2 or TRBV6-3; the match to TRBD1 covers 8 bases. The TCR originated in a human donor in good health. Sequencing was done on a sample of CD4+ T cells from blood, cultured in vitro. The CDR3 reads CASRRTGQPEQFF. Written as DNA, the CDR3 is TGTGCCAGCAGGAGGACAGGGCAACCGGAGCAGTTCTTC.